Following are 25 T cell receptor beta chains from one sample sequenced in a study of identical twins (dated by TCRdb to 2016 to 2018). Libraries were constructed by 5' RACE. These reads were obtained on an Illumina HiSeq 2000. The raw public reads went through TCRdb reprocessing: fastp at Q25, MiXCR clone calling, in-frame beta chains kept. Each CDR3 protein appears once, grouped with its most common genes and DNA. This sample lists roughly 1,500,000 distinct CDR3 sequences; around a third were detected once. The ten most abundant clones make up more than 0.25% of the sample. Material: cord blood. All receptors come from a newborn girl in good health.

The chain combines TRBV10-3 with TRBJ2-6, with D uncertain. The CDR3 totals 13 residues. V lost 7 bases and J lost 0, with 4 bases in between. CDR1 is ENHRY, CDR2 SYGVKD, per germline. CDR3 loop: CAITNSGANVLTF. Written as DNA, the CDR3 is TGTGCCATCACTAACTCTGGGGCCAACGTCCTGACTTTC.

The chain carries TRBV5-1 and TRBJ1-4; 7 bases are shared with TRBD1. V trimming: 4 bases; J trimming: 3 bases; junction bases outside the gene matches: 6. Germline V gene sequence: CDR1 SGHRS, CDR2 YFSETQ. The CDR3 consists of 15 residues. CDR3 DNA sequence: TGCGCCAGCAGCGTGGGACAGAGAGCTAATGAAAAACTGTTTTTT. This translates into CASSVGQRANEKLFF.

This clonotype was counted ten times or more. CDR3 loop: CASSYDGQKGGYTF. CDR3 nucleotide sequence: TGTGCCAGCAGTTACGACGGACAGAAGGGAGGCTACACCTTC. The chain is built from TRBV6-5 and TRBJ1-2; TRBD1 is a possible D gene (6 bases). This CDR3 has 14 amino acids. With 2 bases removed from V and 8 bases from J, the gap between germline ends came to 15 bases. Germline V gives CDR1 MNHEY, CDR2 SVGAGI.

This clonotype was seen a few times. The genes are TRBV18 and TRBJ2-1; 12 bases line up with TRBD2. The CDR3 covers 16 residues. The V and J ends lost 3 bases and 2 bases, in that order; junction bases with no gene match: 2. Germline CDR1 and CDR2: KGHSH and LQKENI. CDR3 nucleotides: TGTGCCAGCTCACCCCTAGCGGGAGGGACCTACAATGAGCAGTTCTTC. Protein: CASSPLAGGTYNEQFF.

CDR3 sequence: CASSFTSGQSYEQYF. CDR3 in DNA: TGCGCCAGCAGCTTCACTAGCGGGCAGTCCTACGAGCAGTACTTC. V gene TRBV5-1 combines with J gene TRBJ2-7, with 9 bases fitting TRBD2. This CDR3 contains 15 residues. The germline CDR1 and CDR2 sequences are SGHRS and YFSETQ. V was pared by 2 bases and J by 1 base, with 4 bases of the junction left unmatched. The whole variable domain, filled in from reference TRBV5-1 and TRBJ2-7, reads KAGVTQTPRYLIKTRGQQVTLSCSPISGHRSVSWYQQTPGQGLQFLFEYFSETQRNKGNFPGRFSGRQFSNSRSEMNVSTLELGDSALYLCASSFTSGQSYEQYFGPGTRLTVT.

The chain carries TRBV28 and TRBJ1-1; D uncertain. The CDR3 runs to 14 residues. V was trimmed by 5 bases and J by 2 bases, leaving 12 bases between them. Germline values: CDR1 MDHEN, CDR2 SYDVKM. The CDR3 here is CASSPHYSNTEAFF. The CDR3 region has the DNA TGTGCCAGCAGTCCCCACTACAGTAACACTGAAGCTTTCTTT.

This clonotype has more than one count but fewer than ten. The chain carries TRBV13 and TRBJ2-1, with a tentative D call TRBD2 (5 bases). V was cut by 5 bases and J by 4 bases, with 9 bases left in between. This CDR3 has 13 residues. CDR1 PRHDT and CDR2 FYEKMQ come from the germline V gene (reference sequence). CDR3 in amino acids: CASSNGIYNEQFF. In DNA, the CDR3 is TGTGCCAGCAGCAACGGGATTTACAATGAGCAGTTCTTC.

The chain recombines TRBV7-9 with TRBJ1-2; 8 positions match TRBD1. The germline V gene has CDR1 SEHNR and CDR2 FQNEAQ (reference sequence). The CDR3 is 15 residues long. J gave up 4 bases and V 3 bases, and 7 bases lay outside the gene matches. This CDR3 is CASSLSFDRGYGYTF. CDR3 nucleotides: TGTGCCAGCAGCTTGTCTTTCGACAGGGGCTATGGCTACACCTTC.

About this clonotype itself: This may be a read error, as it is one base from a much larger clone. This chain's CDR3 is CASSFPSGEQYF. CDR3 DNA sequence: TGTGCCAGCAGCTTTCCTAGCGGTGAGCAGTACTTC. The gene calls are TRBV5-6 and TRBJ2-5, with 7 nucleotides matching TRBD2. V gave up 2 bases and J gave up 11 bases; unmatched junction bases: 6. The CDR3 extends over 12 amino acids. CDR1 and CDR2 (germline): SGHDT, YYEEEE.

This clonotype was counted only a few times. V gene TRBV6-1 combines with J gene TRBJ2-7, with a tentative D call TRBD2 (6 bases). Trimming cost V 4 bases and J 3 bases, with 10 bases left between them. The CDR3 is 13 residues long. From germline, CDR1 is MNHNS and CDR2 SASEGT. The CDR3 reads CASSVNSGYEQYF. The CDR3 coding sequence is TGTGCCAGCAGTGTTAATAGCGGCTACGAGCAGTACTTC.

The chain uses TRBV3-1 and TRBJ1-4; 7 positions match TRBD1. Germline assignment: CDR1 LGHDT and CDR2 YNNKEL (reference sequence). CDR3 length: 15 amino acids. V was clipped by 0 bases and J by 7 bases; unmatched bases: 5. The CDR3 here is CASSQDRNRGEKLFF. The CDR3 coding sequence is TGTGCCAGCAGCCAAGATCGCAACAGGGGTGAAAAACTGTTTTTT.

The chain is built from TRBV20-1 and TRBJ1-2; D is unclear. Deletions cut 1 base from V and 4 bases from J, with 13 bases between. The CDR3 has 14 amino acids. From germline, CDR1 is DFQATT and CDR2 SNEGSKA (reference sequence). The DNA for the CDR3 is TGCAGTGCTAGAGGGTCGCACTCCCGCTATGGCTACACCTTC. This translates into CSARGSHSRYGYTF.

In its sample, this clonotype was seen many times. The chain links TRBV29-1 to TRBJ2-5, with 9 bases lining up with TRBD1. The trim removed 7 bases at V and 1 base at J, leaving 4 bases unmatched. CDR1 is SQVTM, CDR2 ANQGSEA, per germline. There are 13 residues in the CDR3. The CDR3 nucleotides read TGCAGCGCCTGGACAGGGGCCCAAGAGACCCAGTACTTC. Translated, it gives CSAWTGAQETQYF.

The CDR3: CSASIRRGGGPYNEQYF. CDR3 coding DNA: TGCAGTGCTAGTATTCGCCGGGGAGGTGGACCCTACAATGAGCAGTACTTC. The chain links TRBV20-1 to TRBJ2-1; a weak D match, TRBD2 (6 bases). Matching the DNA end better, TRBJ2-7 makes the J call doubtful. The CDR3 is 17 amino acids. Germline loops: CDR1 DFQATT, CDR2 SNEGSKA (reference sequence).

This clonotype was picked up a small number of times. The chain joins TRBV5-1 to TRBJ1-6; D is undetermined. This CDR3 is 13 amino acids long. Trimming cost V 5 bases and J 7 bases, with 10 bases left between them. Germline V gene data show CDR1 as SGHRS and CDR2 as YFSETQ. The CDR3 loop is CASRTTENSPLHF. CDR3 nucleotide sequence: TGCGCCAGCAGGACGACGGAAAATTCACCCCTCCACTTT.

Ten or more counts support this clonotype. The chain joins TRBV5-1 to TRBJ2-7; D is tentatively TRBD1 or TRBD2 (5 bases each). The V gene's germline CDR1 is SGHRS and CDR2 YFSETQ. V was shortened by 4 bases and J by 2 bases, with 10 bases between the two germline ends. CDR3 length: 13 amino acids. The CDR3, as DNA: TGCGCCAGCAGCATTGGGGGTCCCTACGAGCAGTACTTC. Amino acids: CASSIGGPYEQYF. Looking up the rest from reference TRBV5-1 and TRBJ2-7 gives the full variable domain: KAGVTQTPRYLIKTRGQQVTLSCSPISGHRSVSWYQQTPGQGLQFLFEYFSETQRNKGNFPGRFSGRQFSNSRSEMNVSTLELGDSALYLCASSIGGPYEQYFGPGTRLTVT.

This chain joins TRBV10-3 and TRBJ2-5; D gene unclear. The CDR3 consists of 13 residues. Trimming removed 8 bases from V and 1 base from J, with 11 bases in between. Germline CDR1 reads ENHRY; CDR2 reads SYGVKD. CDR3 DNA sequence: TGTGCCATCGGTGGACGGAGCCAAGAGACCCAGTACTTC. Encoded protein: CAIGGRSQETQYF.

The J gene is TRBJ2-3, the V gene TRBV29-1, with 9 positions matching TRBD1. Germline trimming cut 1 base from V and 4 bases from J; bases unmatched to any gene: 6. The CDR3 covers 15 residues. CDR1 is SQVTM, CDR2 ANQGSEA, per germline. Written as DNA, the CDR3 is TGCAGCGTTGAAGCCTGGGACAGGGTCGCAGATACGCAGTATTTT. Translating gives CSVEAWDRVADTQYF.

The V call is TRBV28, the J call TRBJ1-2; 9 bases map to TRBD1. Germline V gives CDR1 MDHEN, CDR2 SYDVKM. The CDR3 extends over 14 amino acids. J gave up 8 bases and V 6 bases, and 10 bases lay outside the gene matches. The CDR3 DNA follows: TGTGCCAGCAGCCCACAGGGGGCAGCGAGGGGCTACACCTTC. It is translated as CASSPQGAARGYTF.

This clonotype was seen a handful of times. The genes are TRBV5-1 and TRBJ2-3; perhaps D is TRBD1 or TRBD2 (5 bases each). Germline values: CDR1 SGHRS, CDR2 YFSETQ. The ends were cut back, 0 bases at V and 3 bases at J, with 14 bases in the middle. The CDR3 extends over 16 amino acids. The CDR3, as DNA: TGCGCCAGCAGCTTGGCCGCAGGGACGCGGACAGATACGCAGTATTTT. Encoded protein: CASSLAAGTRTDTQYF.

The V and J genes are TRBV24-1 and TRBJ2-3; 11 nucleotides align to TRBD2. This CDR3 has 15 residues. Trimming removed 4 bases from V and 3 bases from J; junction bases left unmatched: 2. Germline CDR1 is KGHDR and CDR2 is SFDVKD. The CDR3 is CATSEPSGRTDTQYF. In DNA form, the CDR3 reads TGTGCCACCAGTGAGCCTAGCGGGAGGACAGATACGCAGTATTTT.

This clonotype was seen a handful of times. CDR3 nucleotide sequence: TGCAGTGCTGTCCCCCCGCTAGCGGGGAGGCAAGAGACCCAGTACTTC. Translating it yields CSAVPPLAGRQETQYF. The rearrangement links TRBV20-1 to TRBJ2-5; 9 bases are shared with TRBD2. The V segment lost 5 bases and the J segment 2 bases; nucleotides outside the gene matches: 12. In germline, CDR1 is DFQATT, CDR2 SNEGSKA (reference sequence). The CDR3 is 16 residues long.

This clonotype turned up a few times. The chain is built from TRBV4-1 and TRBJ2-7; unclear D gene. The end of the DNA fits TRBJ2-4 better, so the J call may be wrong. The CDR3 contains 11 residues. Germline V gene data show CDR1 as MGHRA and CDR2 as YSYEKL. CDR3 amino acids: CASSQTDIQYF. CDR3 coding DNA: TGCGCCAGCAGCCAAACGGACATTCAGTACTTC.

The CDR3 reads CASSPRTSGGLGNEQFF. The DNA of the CDR3 is TGTGCCAGCAGCCCTAGGACTAGCGGGGGCCTGGGCAATGAGCAGTTCTTC. The V call is TRBV6-6, the J call TRBJ2-1; 13 bases align to TRBD2. The CDR3 is 17 amino acids. Trimming took 6 bases from V and 6 from J; bases not matched to a gene: 11. The germline V gene has CDR1 MNHNY and CDR2 SVGAGI (reference sequence).

This clonotype came up a few times. This chain joins TRBV3-1 and TRBJ2-1, with 9 positions matching TRBD2. The CDR3 runs to 16 residues. The V gene end was trimmed by 4 bases and the J gene end by 6 bases; junction bases not matched to a gene: 10. CDR1 and CDR2 from the germline V gene are LGHDT and YNNKEL (reference sequence). The CDR3 region has the DNA TGTGCCAGCAGCCCAGAGGGGCTAGCGGGGATCAATGAGCAGTTCTTC. As protein: CASSPEGLAGINEQFF.